The T cell receptor (beta chain) under discussion was sequenced for a study of shared clonotypes between healthy human individuals. Points on this clone: Antigen: not known.

Overall study results and limits: Several donors showed sharing of approximately 4.7% of naive CD4 clonotypes. Clonotype sharing levels among donors were expected to vary with sequencing depth. Rarefaction showed that sequencing of sorted subsets was incomplete (despite large depth).

Germline V gives CDR1 SEHNR, CDR2 FQNEAQ (reference sequence). Trimming stripped 1 base from V and 8 bases from J, with 17 bases between. This CDR3 comprises 15 residues. The method was immunoSEQ multiplex PCR; TCRdb's version includes in-frame clones alone and lacks a portion of them. The table has around 2,000,000 clones, about 95% seen once. Positively selected for CCR7, the CD45RO-negative cells used as naive CD8 cells excluded terminally differentiated effector memory CD45RA+ cells. This TCR was recovered from a man younger than 30 in good health. The genes are TRBV7-9 and TRBJ1-2; no clear D. Material: naive CD8+ T cells sorted from blood. Here the CDR3 DNA reads TGTGCCAGCAGCTTAGTAGCACGGACCGTGCAGGGCTACACCTTC. Translating gives CASSLVARTVQGYTF.